This entry lists 31 T cell receptor beta chains sequenced from one sample in a study of cytomegalovirus exposure and HLA in healthy donors. The table came from immunoSEQ multiplex PCR; TCRdb's copy has only in-frame clones and leaves some out. The sample has roughly 330,000 clones; around 90% are singletons. Sequences were obtained from PBMCs. All receptors derive from a woman in her twenties or thirties in good health and CMV-seropositive.

The V gene is TRBV7-3, the J gene TRBJ2-2, with a weak D call TRBD1 (7 bases). Trimming pared 6 bases from V and 6 bases from J, leaving 17 bases between. The CDR3 is 15 amino acids. CDR1 is SGHTA and CDR2 is FQGTGA in the germline V gene. The CDR3 DNA sequence: TGTGCCAGCAGTCGCTCAGGGGGGCGGGCCGGGGAGCTGTTTTTT. Translating it yields CASSRSGGRAGELFF.

The J gene is TRBJ2-5, the V gene TRBV7-9; 7 bases line up with TRBD1. The CDR3 length is 13 residues. The V and J ends lost 2 bases and 5 bases, in that order; junction bases with no gene match: 2. Germline-derived CDR1 and CDR2 are SEHNR and FQNEAQ (reference sequence). CDR3 region: CASSLIQGETQYF. In nucleotides, the CDR3 is TGTGCCAGCAGCTTAATACAGGGGGAGACCCAGTACTTC.

This rearrangement joins TRBV5-4 to TRBJ1-2, with a tentative D call TRBD1 (5 bases). This CDR3 is built from 18 residues. Trimming pared 6 bases from V and 0 bases from J, leaving 24 bases between. CDR1 SGHNT and CDR2 YYREEE come from the germline V gene (reference sequence). The CDR3 loop reads CASTGGNLNSVANYGYTF. The CDR3 bases are TGTGCCAGCACGGGGGGGAATCTTAATTCGGTAGCTAACTATGGCTACACCTTC.

This chain links TRBV7-9 with TRBJ2-7, with 8 bases identical to TRBD1. V lost 4 bases, J lost 5 bases, and 4 bases stayed unmatched. CDR1 is SEHNR, CDR2 FQNEAQ, per germline (reference sequence). The CDR3 is made up of 13 amino acids. The CDR3 sequence is CASSSMDRDEQYF. The CDR3 bases are TGTGCCAGCAGCTCGATGGACAGGGACGAGCAGTACTTC.

The chain has TRBV5-4 and TRBJ2-7, with D perhaps TRBD2 (6 bases). Trimming pared 1 base from V and 1 base from J, leaving 12 bases between. Germline values: CDR1 SGHNT, CDR2 YYREEE (reference sequence). The CDR3 contains 15 residues. In nucleotides, the CDR3 is TGTGCCAGCAGCTTGACATGGGGGGTATCCTACGAGCAGTACTTC. Protein: CASSLTWGVSYEQYF.

The chain uses TRBV9 and TRBJ2-1, with TRBD1 matching over 7 bases. The ends lost 4 bases at V and 2 bases at J; junction bases unmatched: 12. The germline V gene encodes CDR1 SGDLS and CDR2 YYNGEE. The CDR3 runs to 17 residues. For the CDR3, the DNA is TGTGCCAGCAGCACTACAGGGGTCCCGAATACCTACAATGAGCAGTTCTTC. Translation gives CASSTTGVPNTYNEQFF.

The chain uses TRBV4-3 and TRBJ1-2; D is unclear. Germline V gene data show CDR1 as LGHNA and CDR2 as YSLEER. The CDR3 is made up of 18 amino acids. The V and J ends lost 0 bases and 0 bases respectively, with 17 bases between them. The CDR3 loop is CASSQESRVRIANYGYTF. CDR3 bases: TGCGCCAGCAGCCAAGAGTCAAGGGTTCGGATAGCTAACTATGGCTACACCTTC.

The V gene is TRBV28, the J gene TRBJ2-7; D remains ambiguous. This CDR3 region has 12 residues. Between the trimmed V and J ends, which lost 7 bases and 6 bases, there was a span of 13 bases. The V gene's germline CDR1 is MDHEN and CDR2 SYDVKM. CDR3 residues: CASTSPTGEQYF. The CDR3 bases are TGTGCCAGCACCTCGCCCACCGGCGAGCAGTACTTC. The full variable domain, with the rest looked up from reference TRBV28 and TRBJ2-7, is DVKVTQSSRYLVKRTGEKVFLECVQDMDHENMFWYRQDPGLGLRLIYFSYDVKMKEKGDIPEGYSVSREKKERFSLILESASTNQTSMYLCASTSPTGEQYFGPGTRLTVT.

The chain carries TRBV15 and TRBJ2-7; TRBD1 is a possible D gene (6 bases). V lost 0 bases, J lost 3 bases, and 12 bases lay in between. The germline gives CDR1 LNHNV, CDR2 YYDKDF (reference sequence). The CDR3 spans 15 residues. CDR3 nucleotides: TGTGCCACCAGCAGAGAGGACAGTACGTTCTACGAGCAGTACTTC. Amino acid sequence: CATSREDSTFYEQYF.

The rearrangement joins TRBV5-5 to TRBJ2-7, with 9 bases that match TRBD1. CDR1 SGHKS and CDR2 YYEKEE come from the germline V gene (reference sequence). The CDR3 is made up of 14 amino acids. V dropped 4 bases and J dropped 3; count of bases not matched to a gene: 5. In DNA form, the CDR3 reads TGTGCCAGCAGCCCGTGGGACAGGGACTACGAGCAGTACTTC. It codes for CASSPWDRDYEQYF.

This clone has a handful of counts. The genes are TRBV9 and TRBJ2-7, with D tentatively TRBD1 or TRBD2 (6 bases each). V lost 0 bases and J 5 bases, leaving 12 bases between the germline ends. Germline CDR1 is SGDLS and CDR2 is YYNGEE. The CDR3 extends over 14 amino acids. DNA for the CDR3: TGTGCCAGCAGCGTAGTCCCGGGGGCGGACGAGCAGTACTTC. It yields the protein CASSVVPGADEQYF.

The V call is TRBV10-1, the J call TRBJ2-5; D uncertain. The CDR3 spans 16 residues. Looked up from germline, CDR1 is WNHNN and CDR2 is SYGVQD (reference sequence). Trimming pared 2 bases from V and 2 bases from J, leaving 15 bases between. The CDR3 spells CASSEPISPEQETQYF. The CDR3 DNA follows: TGCGCCAGCAGTGAGCCCATTTCCCCGGAACAAGAGACCCAGTACTTC.

Concerning this clone itself: The sample holds other DNA sequences that translate to the same CDR3. V gene TRBV27 combines with J gene TRBJ2-7; D gene unclear. This CDR3 has 13 residues. The germline CDR1 and CDR2 sequences are MNHEY and SMNVEV (reference sequence). Trimming took 2 bases from V and 2 from J, leaving 7 bases between them. The CDR3 DNA follows: TGTGCCAGCAGTTTAGGTACAACCTACGAGCAGTACTTC. Its translation: CASSLGTTYEQYF.

The rearrangement joins TRBV27 to TRBJ1-1, with 9 bases that match TRBD1. CDR3 size: 14 residues. The germline CDR1 and CDR2 sequences are MNHEY and SMNVEV (reference sequence). After removal of 4 bases from V and 3 bases from J, the junction contained 3 bases not matched to a gene. The CDR3 DNA sequence: TGTGCCAGCAGTTCGTGGACAGGGGACACTGAAGCTTTCTTT. This translates into CASSSWTGDTEAFF.

This clone occurred a few times. At the DNA level, this CDR3 is encoded by other sequences in the same sample as well. The chain carries TRBV6-6 and TRBJ2-7; D unresolved. CDR1 and CDR2 from the germline V gene are MNHNY and SVGAGI (reference sequence). The V end was cut by 8 bases, the J end by 0 bases, with 5 bases between. The CDR3 is made up of 11 amino acids. For the CDR3, the DNA is TGTGCCAGCCGGAGCTCCTACGAGCAGTACTTC. It codes for CASRSSYEQYF.

J is TRBJ2-1 and V is TRBV13, with 9 bases aligning to TRBD2. V dropped 1 base and J dropped 6; count of bases not matched to a gene: 10. CDR3 length: 17 amino acids. Germline CDR1 PRHDT, CDR2 FYEKMQ (reference sequence). The DNA for the CDR3 is TGTGCCAGCAGCTTAGCAAGGACTAGCGCAGGGGTCAATGAGCAGTTCTTC. It yields the protein CASSLARTSAGVNEQFF. The complete variable domain, with remaining parts taken from reference TRBV13 and TRBJ2-1, reads AAGVIQSPRHLIKEKRETATLKCYPIPRHDTVYWYQQGPGQDPQFLISFYEKMQSDKGSIPDRFSAQQFSDYHSELNMSSLELGDSALYFCASSLARTSAGVNEQFFGPGTRLTVL.

The genes are TRBV20-1 and TRBJ2-3, with a tentative D call TRBD1 (6 bases). Germline V gene data show CDR1 as DFQATT and CDR2 as SNEGSKA (reference sequence). The CDR3 is made up of 11 amino acids. V was shortened by 4 bases and J by 4 bases, with 6 bases between the two germline ends. The CDR3 region is CSANRADTQYF. The CDR3 DNA reads as TGCAGTGCTAACAGGGCAGATACGCAGTATTTT.

This chain uses TRBV18 with TRBJ2-7; 11 nucleotides line up with TRBD2. The CDR3 totals 16 residues. From germline, CDR1 is KGHSH and CDR2 LQKENI. The J segment lost 6 bases and the V segment lost 3 bases, leaving 10 bases of the junction unmatched. As DNA, the CDR3 is TGTGCCAGCTCACCCAACGGACTAGCGGGTTTCGGCGAGCAGTACTTC. It specifies CASSPNGLAGFGEQYF.

This clone was detected a few times. The CDR3 here is CASSSKPGQIYGYTF. CDR3 DNA sequence: TGTGCCAGCAGCTCCAAGCCGGGACAGATTTATGGCTACACCTTC. The chain recombines TRBV5-4 with TRBJ1-2, with TRBD1 matching 7 bases. V gave up 3 bases and J gave up 5 bases; unmatched junction bases: 10. This CDR3 region has 15 residues. CDR1 is SGHNT, CDR2 YYREEE, per germline (reference sequence).

The chain employs TRBV7-2 and TRBJ2-1, with D hard to call. V was cut by 1 base and J by 5 bases, with 15 bases left in between. Germline V CDR1 and CDR2: SGHTA, FQGNSA. The CDR3 is 16 residues long. CDR3 protein: CASSLVPDFYNNEQFF. The CDR3 region has the DNA TGTGCCAGCAGCTTAGTCCCGGATTTTTACAACAATGAGCAGTTCTTC.

This chain uses TRBV6-9 with TRBJ2-2; D uncertain. This CDR3 is 17 amino acids long. The V end was cut by 0 bases, the J end by 9 bases, with 20 bases between. In germline, CDR1 is MNHGY, CDR2 SVAAGI. DNA for the CDR3: TGTGCCAGCAGTTATTCGGGTCTTGACTCGTCGCGCAGGGAGCTGTTTTTT. It is translated as CASSYSGLDSSRRELFF.

The V call is TRBV6-1, the J call TRBJ2-7; TRBD2 aligns across 9 bases. The CDR3 length is 14 residues. Germline V CDR1 and CDR2: MNHNS, SASEGT. The junction had 8 bases not matched to a gene; V was cut back by 7 bases and J by 4 bases. CDR3 DNA: TGTGCCAGCACCGAGACTAGCGGAAGTTACGAGCAGTACTTC. It translates to CASTETSGSYEQYF.

The CDR3 reads CASSPSWGSYEQYF. Written as DNA, the CDR3 is TGTGCCAGCAGTCCTTCGTGGGGATCCTACGAGCAGTACTTC. This rearrangement joins TRBV27 to TRBJ2-7; D is undetermined. V was cut by 5 bases and J by 1 base, with 12 bases left in between. The CDR3 consists of 14 residues. Germline CDR1 is MNHEY and CDR2 is SMNVEV (reference sequence).

The chain couples TRBV29-1 to TRBJ2-5; TRBD2 is a possible D gene (5 bases). V gave up 4 bases and J gave up 5 bases, with 17 bases separating them. The CDR3 has 14 residues. The germline gives CDR1 SQVTM, CDR2 ANQGSEA. The DNA for the CDR3 is TGCAGCGTTGGAACGGGAACACTAGGGGAGACCCAGTACTTC. Translating gives CSVGTGTLGETQYF.

This chain links TRBV19 with TRBJ1-5, with D perhaps matching TRBD1 (5 bases). CDR3 size: 15 residues. Germline V lookup: CDR1 LNHDA, CDR2 SQIVND (reference sequence). Trimming stripped 3 bases from V and 3 bases from J, with 12 bases between. DNA for the CDR3: TGTGCCAGTAGTATGTTGGGGGGTTCCAATCAGCCCCAGCATTTT. Amino acid sequence: CASSMLGGSNQPQHF.

Regarding this clone: Germline and junction disagree at one end, which may indicate a read error. The V call is TRBV27, the J call TRBJ2-2, with 9 bases lining up with TRBD2. This CDR3 has 16 residues. CDR1 is MNHEY and CDR2 is SMNVEV in the germline V gene (reference sequence). CDR3 sequence: CASSLKPSGNPGELFF. The CDR3, as DNA: TGTGCCAGCAGTTTAAAACCTAGCGGGAACCCCGGGGAGCTGTTTTTT.

The chain carries TRBV4-1 and TRBJ1-2; possibly TRBD1 for D (6 bases). Trimming shortened V by 4 bases and J by 4 bases, and 22 bases separated the two germline ends. The CDR3 is made up of 17 amino acids. The germline V gene encodes CDR1 MGHRA and CDR2 YSYEKL. The CDR3, as DNA: TGCGCCAGCAGCCGCGAACCCTCCGGGGGGCAGAGCTATGGCTACACCTTC. Its protein is CASSREPSGGQSYGYTF.

The chain combines TRBV5-4 with TRBJ2-1, with a weak D call TRBD2 (6 bases). CDR1 and CDR2 from the germline V gene are SGHNT and YYREEE (reference sequence). V was clipped by 4 bases and J by 2 bases, with 16 bases between them. CDR3 size: 16 residues. The CDR3 nucleotides are TGTGCCAGCAGCACCGAACTAGCCTCCACCTACAATGAGCAGTTCTTC. This sequence encodes CASSTELASTYNEQFF.

As for this clone: Other DNA sequences from this sample encode an identical CDR3 as well. The rearrangement uses TRBV6-5 and TRBJ1-5, with D maybe TRBD1 (6 bases). From germline, CDR1 is MNHEY and CDR2 SVGAGI. CDR3 size: 15 residues. Deletions cut 6 bases from V and 0 bases from J, with 12 bases between. The CDR3 nucleotides read TGTGCCAGCAGCCCCGGGACAAATAGCAATCAGCCCCAGCATTTT. Its translation: CASSPGTNSNQPQHF.

This chain connects TRBV4-2 to TRBJ2-7; D gene ambiguous. Between the trimmed V and J ends, which lost 0 bases and 3 bases, there was a span of 12 bases. Germline lookup yields CDR1 LGHNA and CDR2 YNFKEQ. CDR3 length: 15 residues. The CDR3: CASSQDTEADYEQYF. In nucleotides, the CDR3 is TGTGCCAGCAGCCAAGATACAGAGGCTGACTACGAGCAGTACTTC.

The chain has TRBV9 and TRBJ2-3; D ambiguous. The germline CDR1 and CDR2 sequences are SGDLS and YYNGEE. The CDR3 has 15 residues. V lost 4 bases, J lost 2 bases, and 14 bases lay in between. The chain's CDR3 is CASSPSDGYTDTQYF. The CDR3 DNA reads as TGTGCCAGCAGCCCCTCTGACGGGTACACAGATACGCAGTATTTT.